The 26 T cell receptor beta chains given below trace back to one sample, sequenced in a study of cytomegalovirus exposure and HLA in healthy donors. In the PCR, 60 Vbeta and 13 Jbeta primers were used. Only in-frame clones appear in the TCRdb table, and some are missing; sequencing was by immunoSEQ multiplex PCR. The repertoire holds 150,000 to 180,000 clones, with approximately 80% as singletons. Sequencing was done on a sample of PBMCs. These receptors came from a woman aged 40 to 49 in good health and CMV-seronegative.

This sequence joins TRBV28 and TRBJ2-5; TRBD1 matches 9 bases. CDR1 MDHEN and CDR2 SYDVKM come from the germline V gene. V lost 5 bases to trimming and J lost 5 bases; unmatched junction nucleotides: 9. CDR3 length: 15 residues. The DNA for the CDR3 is TGTGCCAGCAGTAAAACGGGACAGGGATTGGAGACCCAGTACTTC. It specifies CASSKTGQGLETQYF.

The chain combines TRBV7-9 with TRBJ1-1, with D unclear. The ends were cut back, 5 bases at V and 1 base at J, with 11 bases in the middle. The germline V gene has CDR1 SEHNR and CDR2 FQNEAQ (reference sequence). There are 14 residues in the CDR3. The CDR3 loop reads CASSIYRENTEAFF. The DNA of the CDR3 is TGTGCCAGCAGCATCTACAGAGAGAACACTGAAGCTTTCTTT. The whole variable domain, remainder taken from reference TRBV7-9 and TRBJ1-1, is DTGVSQNPRHKITKRGQNVTFRCDPISEHNRLYWYRQTLGQGPEFLTYFQNEAQLEKSRLLSDRFSAERPKGSFSTLEIQRTEQGDSAMYLCASSIYRENTEAFFGQGTRLTVV.

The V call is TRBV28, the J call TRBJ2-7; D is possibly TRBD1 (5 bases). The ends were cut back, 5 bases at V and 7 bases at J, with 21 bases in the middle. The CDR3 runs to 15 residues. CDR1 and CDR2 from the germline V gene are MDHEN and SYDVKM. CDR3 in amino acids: CASSTLDSYLEEQYF. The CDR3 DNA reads TGTGCCAGCAGTACCCTTGACAGCTACCTCGAGGAGCAGTACTTC.

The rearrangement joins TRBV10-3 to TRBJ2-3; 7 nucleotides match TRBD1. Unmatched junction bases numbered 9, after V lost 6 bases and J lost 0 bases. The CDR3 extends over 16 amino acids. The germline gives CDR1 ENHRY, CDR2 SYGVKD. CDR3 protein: CAISNTWDSSTDTQYF. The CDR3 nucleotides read TGTGCCATCAGCAACACCTGGGACAGCAGCACAGATACGCAGTATTTT.

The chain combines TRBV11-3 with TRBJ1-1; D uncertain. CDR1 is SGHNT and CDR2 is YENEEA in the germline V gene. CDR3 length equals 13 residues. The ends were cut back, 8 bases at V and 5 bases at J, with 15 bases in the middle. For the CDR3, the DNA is TGTGCCAGCCTGCCGGAGGGAGAGACTGAAGCTTTCTTT. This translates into CASLPEGETEAFF.

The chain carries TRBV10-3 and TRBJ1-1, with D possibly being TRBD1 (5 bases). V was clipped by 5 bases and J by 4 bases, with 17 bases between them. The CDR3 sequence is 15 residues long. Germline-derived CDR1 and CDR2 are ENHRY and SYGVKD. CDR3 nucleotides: TGTGCCATCAGTCTCGACAAGGTTAGGGGCACTGAAGCTTTCTTT. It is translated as CAISLDKVRGTEAFF.

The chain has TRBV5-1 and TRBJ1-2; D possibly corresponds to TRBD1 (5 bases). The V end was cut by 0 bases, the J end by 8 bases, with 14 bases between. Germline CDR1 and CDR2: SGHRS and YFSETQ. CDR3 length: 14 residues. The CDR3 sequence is CASSLASAQDGYTF. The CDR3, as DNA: TGCGCCAGCAGCTTGGCTTCGGCACAGGACGGCTACACCTTC.

The CDR3: CASSFQQGRSNQPQHF. CDR3 in DNA: TGTGCCAGCAGTTTTCAGCAGGGGCGTAGCAATCAGCCCCAGCATTTT. This chain uses TRBV28 with TRBJ1-5; perhaps TRBD1 as D (6 bases). This CDR3 is built from 16 residues. The germline gives CDR1 MDHEN, CDR2 SYDVKM. Trimming took 3 bases from V and 0 from J, leaving 12 bases between them.

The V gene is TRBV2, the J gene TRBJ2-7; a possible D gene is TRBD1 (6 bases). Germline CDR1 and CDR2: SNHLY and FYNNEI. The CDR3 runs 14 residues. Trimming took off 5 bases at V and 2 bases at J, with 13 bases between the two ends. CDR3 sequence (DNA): TGTGCCAGCAGTTTACAGGGAGAGGCCTACGAGCAGTACTTC. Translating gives CASSLQGEAYEQYF.

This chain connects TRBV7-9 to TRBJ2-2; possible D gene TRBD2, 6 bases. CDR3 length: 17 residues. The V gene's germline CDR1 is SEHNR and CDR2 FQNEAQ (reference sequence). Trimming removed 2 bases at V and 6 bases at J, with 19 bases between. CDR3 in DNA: TGTGCCAGCAGCTTAAGGTCTGGAGGGCTCAACGCCGGGGAGCTGTTTTTT. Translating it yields CASSLRSGGLNAGELFF.

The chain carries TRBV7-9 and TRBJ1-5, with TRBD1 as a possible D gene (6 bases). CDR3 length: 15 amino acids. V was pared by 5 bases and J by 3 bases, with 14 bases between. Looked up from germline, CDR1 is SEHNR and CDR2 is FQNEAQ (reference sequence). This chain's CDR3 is CASSLGQTHNQPQHF. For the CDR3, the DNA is TGTGCCAGCAGCCTAGGACAGACCCACAATCAGCCCCAGCATTTT.

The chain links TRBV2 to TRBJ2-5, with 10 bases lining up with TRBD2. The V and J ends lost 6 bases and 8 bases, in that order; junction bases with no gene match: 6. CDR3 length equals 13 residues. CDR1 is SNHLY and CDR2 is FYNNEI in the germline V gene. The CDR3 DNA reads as TGTGCCAGCAGCATTACTAGCGGGATAACCCAGTACTTC. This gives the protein CASSITSGITQYF.

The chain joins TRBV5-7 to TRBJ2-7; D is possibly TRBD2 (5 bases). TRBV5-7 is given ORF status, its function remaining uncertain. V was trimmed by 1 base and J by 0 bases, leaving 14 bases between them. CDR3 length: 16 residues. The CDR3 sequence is CASSLRRTDTSYEQYF. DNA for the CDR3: TGTGCCAGCAGCTTGCGGAGGACTGATACCTCCTACGAGCAGTACTTC.

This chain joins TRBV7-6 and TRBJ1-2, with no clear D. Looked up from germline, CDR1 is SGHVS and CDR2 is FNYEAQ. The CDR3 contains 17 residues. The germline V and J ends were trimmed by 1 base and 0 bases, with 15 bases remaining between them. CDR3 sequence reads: CASSLDGRSKANYGYTF. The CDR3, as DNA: TGTGCCAGCAGCTTAGACGGGAGGTCTAAAGCTAACTATGGCTACACCTTC.

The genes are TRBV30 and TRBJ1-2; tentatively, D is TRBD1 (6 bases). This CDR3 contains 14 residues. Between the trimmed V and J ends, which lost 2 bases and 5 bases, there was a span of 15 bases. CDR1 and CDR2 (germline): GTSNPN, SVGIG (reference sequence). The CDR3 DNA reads TGTGCCTGGAGTCTAACAGGGATCCCTTATGGCTACACCTTC. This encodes CAWSLTGIPYGYTF.

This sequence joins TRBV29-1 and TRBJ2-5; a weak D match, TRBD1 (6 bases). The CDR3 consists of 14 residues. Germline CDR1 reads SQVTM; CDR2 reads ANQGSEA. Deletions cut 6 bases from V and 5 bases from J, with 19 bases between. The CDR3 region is CSVAAMGAAETQYF. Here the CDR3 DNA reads TGCAGCGTGGCGGCGATGGGGGCGGCGGAGACCCAGTACTTC.

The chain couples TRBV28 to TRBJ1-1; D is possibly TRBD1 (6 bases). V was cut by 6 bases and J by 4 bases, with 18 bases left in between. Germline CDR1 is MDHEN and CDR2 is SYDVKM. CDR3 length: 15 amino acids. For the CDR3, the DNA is TGTGCCAGCAGAAGACCAGGGGCGCCGGGCACTGAAGCTTTCTTT. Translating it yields CASRRPGAPGTEAFF.

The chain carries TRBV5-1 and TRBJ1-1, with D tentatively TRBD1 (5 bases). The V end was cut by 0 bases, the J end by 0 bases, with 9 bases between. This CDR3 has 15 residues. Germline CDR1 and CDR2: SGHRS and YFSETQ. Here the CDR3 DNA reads TGCGCCAGCAGCTTGGACGGGGGGATGAACACTGAAGCTTTCTTT. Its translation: CASSLDGGMNTEAFF.

The CDR3 loop reads CASSRTGKNTEAFF. DNA for the CDR3: TGTGCCAGCAGTAGGACAGGGAAGAACACTGAAGCTTTCTTT. The chain couples TRBV6-4 to TRBJ1-1; 8 bases map to TRBD1. Germline V gene lookup returns CDR1 MRHNA and CDR2 SNTAGT. CDR3 length: 14 amino acids. The J segment lost 1 base and the V segment lost 5 bases, leaving 3 bases of the junction unmatched.

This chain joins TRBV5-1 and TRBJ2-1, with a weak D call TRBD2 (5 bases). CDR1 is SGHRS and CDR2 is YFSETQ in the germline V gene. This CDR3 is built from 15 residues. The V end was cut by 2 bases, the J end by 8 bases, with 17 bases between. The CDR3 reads CASSLASGGLDEQFF. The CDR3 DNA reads TGCGCCAGCAGCTTAGCGTCCGGAGGCCTCGATGAGCAGTTCTTC.

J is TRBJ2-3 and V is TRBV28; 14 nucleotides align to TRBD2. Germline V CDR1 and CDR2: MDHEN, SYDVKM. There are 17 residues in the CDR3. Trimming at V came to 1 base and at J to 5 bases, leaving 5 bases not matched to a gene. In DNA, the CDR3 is TGTGCCAGCAGTTTATCGGGACTAGCGGGGGTTGGAGATACGCAGTATTTT. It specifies CASSLSGLAGVGDTQYF.

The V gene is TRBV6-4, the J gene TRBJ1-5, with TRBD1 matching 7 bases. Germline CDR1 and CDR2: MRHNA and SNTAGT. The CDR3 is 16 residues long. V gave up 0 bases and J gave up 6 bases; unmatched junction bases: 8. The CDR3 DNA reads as TGTGCCAGCAGTGACTCTGGGACAGATTACGGTCAGCCCCAGCATTTT. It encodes CASSDSGTDYGQPQHF.

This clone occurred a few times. In nucleotides, the CDR3 is TGTGCCGGAAGGGGAAGCTCGGGCGAAAAACTGTTTTTT. Amino acid sequence: CAGRGSSGEKLFF. This chain joins TRBV2 and TRBJ1-4; maybe TRBD1 (5 bases). CDR1 SNHLY and CDR2 FYNNEI come from the germline V gene. V shed 11 bases and J shed 8 bases, with 18 bases lying between them. The CDR3 is 13 amino acids.

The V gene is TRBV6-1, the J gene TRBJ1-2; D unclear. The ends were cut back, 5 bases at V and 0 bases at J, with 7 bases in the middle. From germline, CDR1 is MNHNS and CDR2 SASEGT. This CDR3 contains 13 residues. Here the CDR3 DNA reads TGTGCCAGCAGTTCCTCGGCTAACTATGGCTACACCTTC. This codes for CASSSSANYGYTF.

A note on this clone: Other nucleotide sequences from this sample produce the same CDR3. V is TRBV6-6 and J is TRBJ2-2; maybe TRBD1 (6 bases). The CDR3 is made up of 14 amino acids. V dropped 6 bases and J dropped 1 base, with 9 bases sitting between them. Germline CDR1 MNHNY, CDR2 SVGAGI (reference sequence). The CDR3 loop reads CASRPGQNTGELFF. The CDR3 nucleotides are TGTGCCAGCAGGCCGGGACAGAACACCGGGGAGCTGTTTTTT.

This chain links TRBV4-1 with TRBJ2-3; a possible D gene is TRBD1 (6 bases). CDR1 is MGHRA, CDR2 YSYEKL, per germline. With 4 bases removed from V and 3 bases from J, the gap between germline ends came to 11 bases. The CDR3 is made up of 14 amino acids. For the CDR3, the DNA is TGCGCCAGCAGCCGCCCCGGGACAACAGATACGCAGTATTTT. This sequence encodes CASSRPGTTDTQYF.